These 5 T cell receptor beta chains were all obtained from the same sample, sequenced in a study of blood T cell repertoires in COVID-19. Assay used: immunoSEQ multiplex PCR; TCRdb lists only in-frame clones, some missing. This table holds roughly 230,000 clones, approximately 80% found once. The sequenced material came from peripheral blood. These receptors all stem from a woman in her 50s with acute or convalescent COVID-19.

The chain links TRBV6-5 to TRBJ1-3; D not certain. Looked up from germline, CDR1 is MNHEY and CDR2 is SVGAGI. The CDR3 has 11 residues. Trimming pared 4 bases from V and 5 bases from J, leaving 3 bases between. CDR3 bases: TGTGCCAGCAGTTCCAGAAACACCATATATTTT. This encodes CASSSRNTIYF.

This clone appeared once. V and J are TRBV19 and TRBJ1-1; D is perhaps TRBD1 (6 bases). V was cut by 4 bases and J by 1 base, with 10 bases left in between. CDR3 size: 14 residues. CDR1 is LNHDA and CDR2 is SQIVND in the germline V gene (reference sequence). The DNA for the CDR3 is TGTGCCAGTAGTACAGGACAGCCGAACACTGAAGCTTTCTTT. This codes for CASSTGQPNTEAFF.

The chain recombines TRBV6-5 with TRBJ2-3; 10 positions agree with TRBD2. Germline V gene lookup returns CDR1 MNHEY and CDR2 SVGAGI. The CDR3 consists of 14 residues. V gave up 6 bases and J gave up 3 bases; unmatched junction bases: 3. The DNA for the CDR3 is TGTGCCAGCAGATTAGCGGGGGGAACAGATACGCAGTATTTT. As protein: CASRLAGGTDTQYF.

The rearrangement uses TRBV29-1 and TRBJ2-2; D is perhaps TRBD1 (5 bases). Trimming removed 8 bases from V and 2 bases from J, with 15 bases in between. This CDR3 is 14 amino acids long. Germline-derived CDR1 and CDR2 are SQVTM and ANQGSEA. For the CDR3, the DNA is TGCAGCATCAGCGCCAGGGTTAACACCGGGGAGCTGTTTTTT. It yields the protein CSISARVNTGELFF.

The chain has TRBV20-1 and TRBJ2-7; D is unresolved. This CDR3 region has 12 residues. Germline assignment: CDR1 DFQATT and CDR2 SNEGSKA (reference sequence). Trimming removed 3 bases at V and 3 bases at J, with 9 bases between. The CDR3 DNA reads as TGCAGTGCTAGTCCGGGTGGCTACGAGCAGTACTTC. Encoded protein: CSASPGGYEQYF.